The TCR beta chain under discussion was sequenced for a study of blood T cell repertoires in COVID-19. Germline V gives CDR1 SGHNT, CDR2 YYREEE (reference sequence). The V end was cut by 4 bases, the J end by 7 bases, with 14 bases between. CDR3 length equals 14 residues. The protocol was immunoSEQ multiplex PCR, while the TCRdb copy is restricted to in-frame clones and leaves out a portion. The sample holds hundreds of thousands of clones; 70% to 85% are singletons and the top ten take more than 8%. The chain has TRBV5-4 and TRBJ1-4; D perhaps matches TRBD1 (5 bases). The sequencing sample was made of peripheral blood. This TCR derives from a woman over 75 with acute or convalescent COVID-19. The CDR3 is CASSRGGVGEKLFF. The DNA of the CDR3 is TGTGCCAGCAGCCGCGGGGGGGTTGGTGAAAAACTGTTTTTT.